A selection of T cell receptor beta chains follows, all from one sample in a study of human T cells and chemical hapten exposure. One entry per CDR3 protein results from TCRdb running MiXCR on the RACE reads. The table includes 65,000 to 95,000 distinct CDR3 sequences, about 6.6% detected once. The sequenced sample was whole blood, obtained in connection with sensitization to the hapten diphenylcyclopropenone (DPC). Source of these receptors: a woman in her thirties with alopecia areata. Some clones in this sample may be carry-over from other donors' samples. CDR3s include the opening cysteine and the closing phenylalanine or tryptophan. D genes are given only for firm matches. A clone size is listed for some rows: how often the clone was seen (once, few, many), or a class if it is expanded.

j_call v_call d_call clone_size cdr3_nt cdr3_aa
TRBJ2-7 TRBV18 . many TGTGCCAGCTCAACAAACAGGGTAGGGAGAGACTACGAGCAGTACTTC CASSTNRVGRDYEQYF
TRBJ1-1 TRBV9 . many TGTGCCAGCAGCGTAGACTTGGGCACTGAAGCTTTCTTT CASSVDLGTEAFF
TRBJ1-4 TRBV7-9 . many TGTGCCAGCAGCCCAATCCCTGCAACTAATGAAAAACTGTTTTTT CASSPIPATNEKLFF
TRBJ1-6 TRBV5-4 . . TGTGCCAGCAGCTTGGACAGATTTAATTCACCCCTCCACTTT CASSLDRFNSPLHF
TRBJ2-3 TRBV20-1 TRBD2 many TGCAGTGCTAGAGTTAGCGGGGGTCCTCGAGGGCAGTATTTT CSARVSGGPRGQYF
TRBJ1-1 TRBV29-1 . many TGCAGCGTTGGTGTGATGGCGGGGGCAGGTCGGGCTTTCTTT CSVGVMAGAGRAFF
TRBJ1-4 TRBV20-1 TRBD1 . TGCAGTGCTCCCGGGACAGGGAATGAAAAACTGTTTTTT CSAPGTGNEKLFF
TRBJ2-7 TRBV9 . few TGTGCCAGCAGCGTCGAGACCGGTAGCTCCTACGAGCAGTACTTC CASSVETGSSYEQYF
TRBJ2-5 TRBV3-1 TRBD2 many TGTGCCAGCAGCCAAGTTGCTAGCGGGGGTTCAGAGACCCAGTACTTC CASSQVASGGSETQYF
TRBJ1-4 TRBV12-5 . many TGTGCTAGTGGTCTAACAGGGTACGAAAAACTGTTTTTT CASGLTGYEKLFF
TRBJ2-1 TRBV27 . few TGTGCCAGCACCAGACAGACGGGCTCCTACAATGAGCAGTTCTTC CASTRQTGSYNEQFF
TRBJ2-6 TRBV27 TRBD1 many TGTGCCAGCAGTTTTAGGGCAGGGGGCCTCTCTGGGGCCAACGTCCTGACTTTC CASSFRAGGLSGANVLTF
TRBJ1-2 TRBV9 . many TGTGCCAGCAGCGAACGTAGGACGGATAACTATGGCTACACCTTC CASSERRTDNYGYTF
TRBJ1-2 TRBV25-1 . . TGTGCCAGCAGTGAATATTTATATGGCTACACCTTC CASSEYLYGYTF
TRBJ2-5 TRBV12-3/TRBV12-4 TRBD1 many TGTGCCAGCAGTTCTGGACAGGGGATTGGAGAGACCCAGTACTTC CASSSGQGIGETQYF
TRBJ2-7 TRBV6-6 TRBD2 many TGTGCCAGCAGTTATGGCGGGGGGGCCGTCGAGCAGTACTTC CASSYGGGAVEQYF
TRBJ2-7 TRBV7-9 . few TGTGCCAGCAGTCCCGACTCCAAGTACGAGCAGTACTTC CASSPDSKYEQYF
TRBJ1-1 TRBV7-3 . few TGTGCCAGCAGCTTGGGGGGAGGCAGGCCTAACACTGAAGCTTTCTTT CASSLGGGRPNTEAFF
TRBJ1-6 TRBV6-5 . few TGTGCCAGCACCTTAGGGGCAAAGGGGTCACCCCTCCACTTT CASTLGAKGSPLHF
TRBJ1-5 TRBV30 . . TGTGCCTGGAGTGCGGGGGATCAGCCCCAGCATTTT CAWSAGDQPQHF
TRBJ2-1 TRBV7-3 TRBD1 many TGTGCCAGCAGCTTAGAAGGGGGCATATCTAATGAGCAGTTCTTC CASSLEGGISNEQFF
TRBJ1-1 TRBV30 . few TGTGCCTGGAATTTAAACACTGAAGCTTTCTTT CAWNLNTEAFF
TRBJ1-2 TRBV7-8 TRBD1 few TGTGCCAGCAGCTCGGACCTTGGGACAGAATATGGCTACACCTTC CASSSDLGTEYGYTF
TRBJ1-2 TRBV12-3/TRBV12-4 . . TGTGCCAGCAGCCTCGGGGGAGTCAGGGCTGGCTACACCTTC CASSLGGVRAGYTF
TRBJ1-5 TRBV16 . . TGTGCCAGCAGCCAATTGTCCTCCCCTGTTGGGGGTAATCAGCCCCAGCATTTT CASSQLSSPVGGNQPQHF
TRBJ1-1 TRBV20-1 . few TGCAGTGCTAGAGATCCGGCAGGGGCGAGATTTGAAGCTTTCTTT CSARDPAGARFEAFF
TRBJ1-1 TRBV27 TRBD1 . TGTGCCAGCAGTTTCCGGGACAGATATGAAGCTTTCTTT CASSFRDRYEAFF
TRBJ1-5 TRBV6-4 . . TGTGCCAGCAGTGATGGACGGTATAGCAATCAGCCCCAGCATTTT CASSDGRYSNQPQHF
TRBJ2-3 TRBV2 . many TGTGCCAGCATAAACAGGCCCACGGATACGCAGTATTTT CASINRPTDTQYF
TRBJ2-7 TRBV12-3/TRBV12-4 TRBD2 many TGTGCCAGCAGGAACATGGGGAGGGATGACCACGAGCAGTACTTC CASRNMGRDDHEQYF
TRBJ1-1 TRBV7-6 . many TGTGCCAGCAGCCCAGGGTTAGGGGGGAACACTGAAGCTTTCTTT CASSPGLGGNTEAFF
TRBJ1-1 TRBV3-1 TRBD1 many TGTGCCAGCAGCGCGGGACAGCACTTGAACACTGAAGCTTTCTTT CASSAGQHLNTEAFF
TRBJ2-7 TRBV7-9 . many TGTGCCAGCAGCTTAGCAGGGAACGCGCACGAGCAGTACTTC CASSLAGNAHEQYF
TRBJ1-1 TRBV6-1 . . TGTGCCAGCAGTGAACGGACTGGAGGAGCTTACACTGAAGCTTTCTTT CASSERTGGAYTEAFF
TRBJ2-7 TRBV18 . many TGTGCCAGCTCACCAGGCAGGGGTTCCGAGCAGTACTTC CASSPGRGSEQYF
TRBJ1-4 TRBV2 TRBD1 . TGTGCCAGCAGTCTGACAGGGGAAAAACTGTTTTTT CASSLTGEKLFF
TRBJ2-3 TRBV13 . few TGTGCCAGCAGCTTATATGCAATGATTCGGGGGAGCACAGATACGCAGTATTTT CASSLYAMIRGSTDTQYF
TRBJ1-1 TRBV4-2 . many TGTGCCAGCAGCCAGAACATGGGGGGAGAAGCTTTCTTT CASSQNMGGEAFF
TRBJ2-3 TRBV7-3 . . TGTGCCAGCACCCTAAGGGGGGCGGCTGGAGATACGCAGTATTTT CASTLRGAAGDTQYF
TRBJ1-5 TRBV19 . few TGTGCCAGTAGCCCCCGGTCATCCAATCAGCCCCAGCATTTT CASSPRSSNQPQHF
TRBJ1-6 TRBV6-1 TRBD1 few TGTGCCAGCAGTGGACATGGAGGGACAGGGAAAACTTCACCCCTCCACTTT CASSGHGGTGKTSPLHF
TRBJ2-1 TRBV7-2 TRBD2 . TGTGCCAGCAGCCCCCCTTTCGGGGGGTCAAATGAGCAGTTCTTC CASSPPFGGSNEQFF
TRBJ1-2 TRBV20-1 TRBD1 many TGCAGTGCTAGAGACCGACCGGGACAGGGTAACTATGGCTACACCTTC CSARDRPGQGNYGYTF
TRBJ1-4 TRBV18 . many TGTGCCAGCTCACCCGGGGCGCAGGATGAAAAACTGTTTTTT CASSPGAQDEKLFF
TRBJ1-1 TRBV6-5 TRBD1 many TGTGCCAGCAGCCTAAACAGGGGTTCGGCCACTGAAGCTTTCTTT CASSLNRGSATEAFF
TRBJ2-7 TRBV11-1 . many TGTGCCAGCAGCTTGTCCGGGGACATCGGTTCCTACGAGCAGTACTTC CASSLSGDIGSYEQYF
TRBJ2-3 TRBV3-1 TRBD2 few TGTGCCAGCAGCCAAGAAGGTAGCGGGGGCCCTCTGGGCACAGATACGCAGTATTTT CASSQEGSGGPLGTDTQYF
TRBJ1-1 TRBV5-4 TRBD1 many TGTGCCAGCAACCCGACAGGGGGCGAGATGAACACTGAAGCTTTCTTT CASNPTGGEMNTEAFF
TRBJ1-4 TRBV5-1 . . TGCGTCAGCAGCCCCGGGACGGGTAATGAAAAACTGTTTTTT CVSSPGTGNEKLFF
TRBJ2-7 TRBV3-1 . many TGTGCCAGCAGCCAATGGCCGAGGACAGCTACATCTACCTACGAGCAGTACTTC CASSQWPRTATSTYEQYF
TRBJ1-1 TRBV3-1 . many TGTGCCAGCAGCCAAGGCCAGGGCCGGATGAACACTGAAGCTTTCTTT CASSQGQGRMNTEAFF
TRBJ1-5 TRBV5-6 . many TGTGCCAGCAGCTTAGGGTCGGCCAATCAGCCCCAGCATTTT CASSLGSANQPQHF
TRBJ1-5 TRBV19 . many TGTGCCAGTAGTGAGGGGCAGCCCCAGCATTTT CASSEGQPQHF
TRBJ1-2 TRBV9 . many TGTGCCAGCAGCGTAGGACAGAACTATGGCTACACCTTC CASSVGQNYGYTF
TRBJ2-2 TRBV7-2 . many TGTGCCAGCAGCTTTAGGGAGGCCACCGGGGAGCTGTTTTTT CASSFREATGELFF
TRBJ2-2 TRBV7-9 . . TGTGCCAGCAGCCAACCTAGGACAGACCCCGACACCGGGGAGCTGTTTTTT CASSQPRTDPDTGELFF
TRBJ1-2 TRBV29-1 TRBD1 . TGCAGCGTTTACAGGGGGACTGGCTACACCTTC CSVYRGTGYTF
TRBJ1-1 TRBV18 . many TGTGCCAGCTCACCGACAGGCGTTGAGGGCACTGAAGCTTTCTTT CASSPTGVEGTEAFF